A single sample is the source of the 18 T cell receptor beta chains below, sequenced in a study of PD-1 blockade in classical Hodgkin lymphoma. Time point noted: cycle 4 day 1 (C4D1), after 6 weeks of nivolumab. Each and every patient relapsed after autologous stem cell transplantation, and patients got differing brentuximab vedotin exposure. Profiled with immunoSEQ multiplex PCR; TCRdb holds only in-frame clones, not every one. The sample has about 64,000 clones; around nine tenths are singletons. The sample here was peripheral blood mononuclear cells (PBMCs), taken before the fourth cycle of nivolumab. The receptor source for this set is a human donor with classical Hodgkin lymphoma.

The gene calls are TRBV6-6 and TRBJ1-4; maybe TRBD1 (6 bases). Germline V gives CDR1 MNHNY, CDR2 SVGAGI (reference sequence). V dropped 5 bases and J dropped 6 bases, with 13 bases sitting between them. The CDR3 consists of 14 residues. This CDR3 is CASSDRSRDEKLFF. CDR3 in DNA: TGTGCCAGCAGTGACAGGAGTAGGGATGAAAAACTGTTTTTT.

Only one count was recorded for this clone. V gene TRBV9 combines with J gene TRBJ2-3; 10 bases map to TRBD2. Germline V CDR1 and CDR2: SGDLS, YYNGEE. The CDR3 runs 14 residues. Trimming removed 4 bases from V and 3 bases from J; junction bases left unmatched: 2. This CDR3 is CASSFSGGTDTQYF. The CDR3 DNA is TGTGCCAGCAGCTTTAGCGGGGGGACAGATACGCAGTATTTT.

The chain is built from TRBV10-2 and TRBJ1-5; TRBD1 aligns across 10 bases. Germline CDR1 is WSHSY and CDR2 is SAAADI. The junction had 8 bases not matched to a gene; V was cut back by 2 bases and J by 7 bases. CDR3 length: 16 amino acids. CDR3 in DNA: TGCGCCAGCAGTGAGAACCGGGACAGGGGACGCCAGCCCCAGCATTTT. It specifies CASSENRDRGRQPQHF.

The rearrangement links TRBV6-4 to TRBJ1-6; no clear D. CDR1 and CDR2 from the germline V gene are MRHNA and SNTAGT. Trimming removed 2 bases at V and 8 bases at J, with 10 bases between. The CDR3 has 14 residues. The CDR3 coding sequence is TGTGCCAGCAGTGACGGGGTGCGAGATTCACCCCTCCACTTT. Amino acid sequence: CASSDGVRDSPLHF.

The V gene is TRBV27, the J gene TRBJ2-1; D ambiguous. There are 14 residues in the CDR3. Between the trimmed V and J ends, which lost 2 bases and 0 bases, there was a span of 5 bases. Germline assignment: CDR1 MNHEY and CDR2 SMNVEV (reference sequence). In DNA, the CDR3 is TGTGCCAGCAGTTTACATTCCTCCTACAATGAGCAGTTCTTC. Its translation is CASSLHSSYNEQFF.

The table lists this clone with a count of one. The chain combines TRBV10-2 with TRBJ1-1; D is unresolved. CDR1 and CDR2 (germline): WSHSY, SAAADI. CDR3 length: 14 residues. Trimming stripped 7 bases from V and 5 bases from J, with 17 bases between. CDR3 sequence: CASMGEVGVTEAFF. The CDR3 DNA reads TGCGCCAGCATGGGAGAAGTGGGCGTAACTGAAGCTTTCTTT.

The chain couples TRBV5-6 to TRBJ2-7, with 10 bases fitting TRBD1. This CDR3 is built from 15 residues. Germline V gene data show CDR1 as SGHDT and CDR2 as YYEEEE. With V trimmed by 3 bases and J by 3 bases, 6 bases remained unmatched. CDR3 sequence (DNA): TGTGCCAGCAGCTCCCCGGACAGGGGGAGCTACGAGCAGTACTTC. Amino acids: CASSSPDRGSYEQYF.

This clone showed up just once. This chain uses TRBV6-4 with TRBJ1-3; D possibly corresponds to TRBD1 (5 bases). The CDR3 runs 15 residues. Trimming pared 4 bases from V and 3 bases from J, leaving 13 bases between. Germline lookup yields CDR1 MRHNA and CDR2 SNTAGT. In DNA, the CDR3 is TGTGCCAGCAGTGCCTGGGACCGACGTGGAAACACCATATATTTT. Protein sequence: CASSAWDRRGNTIYF.

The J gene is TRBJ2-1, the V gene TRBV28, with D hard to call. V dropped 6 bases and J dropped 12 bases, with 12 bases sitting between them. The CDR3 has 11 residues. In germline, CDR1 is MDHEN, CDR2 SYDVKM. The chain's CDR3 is CASSLLSPQFF. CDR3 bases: TGTGCCAGCAGCCTCCTGTCCCCGCAGTTCTTC.

The CDR3 spells CASSQPGQYNEQFF. CDR3 coding DNA: TGTGCCAGCAGCCAACCGGGACAGTACAATGAGCAGTTCTTC. The rearrangement uses TRBV13 and TRBJ2-1; 7 bases are a match to TRBD1. This CDR3 is built from 14 residues. J gave up 4 bases and V 5 bases, and 5 bases lay outside the gene matches. CDR1 is PRHDT and CDR2 is FYEKMQ in the germline V gene (reference sequence).

DNA of the CDR3: TGTGCCAGCTCACCGGGCAAACAGGTCTCCTACGAGCAGTACTTC. Its protein product is CASSPGKQVSYEQYF. This chain links TRBV18 with TRBJ2-7, with D perhaps matching TRBD1 (5 bases). Per the germline V gene, CDR1 is KGHSH and CDR2 is LQKENI. CDR3 size: 15 residues. The V end was cut by 3 bases, the J end by 0 bases, with 12 bases between.

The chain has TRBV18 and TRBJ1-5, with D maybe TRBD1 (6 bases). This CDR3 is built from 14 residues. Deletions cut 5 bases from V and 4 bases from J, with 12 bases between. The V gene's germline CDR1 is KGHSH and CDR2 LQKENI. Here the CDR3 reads CASSSTTGNQPQHF. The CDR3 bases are TGTGCCAGCTCATCGACGACAGGTAATCAGCCCCAGCATTTT.

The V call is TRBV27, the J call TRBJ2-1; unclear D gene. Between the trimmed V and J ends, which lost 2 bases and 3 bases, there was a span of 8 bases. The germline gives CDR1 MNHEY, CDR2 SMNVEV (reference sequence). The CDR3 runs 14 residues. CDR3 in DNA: TGTGCCAGCAGTTTAACCTACTACTACAATGAGCAGTTCTTC. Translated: CASSLTYYYNEQFF.

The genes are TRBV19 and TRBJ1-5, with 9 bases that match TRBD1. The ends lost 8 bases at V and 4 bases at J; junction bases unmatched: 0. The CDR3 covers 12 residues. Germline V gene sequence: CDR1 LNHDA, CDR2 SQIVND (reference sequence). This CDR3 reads CASGQGNQPQHF. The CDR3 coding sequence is TGTGCCAGTGGACAGGGGAATCAGCCCCAGCATTTT.

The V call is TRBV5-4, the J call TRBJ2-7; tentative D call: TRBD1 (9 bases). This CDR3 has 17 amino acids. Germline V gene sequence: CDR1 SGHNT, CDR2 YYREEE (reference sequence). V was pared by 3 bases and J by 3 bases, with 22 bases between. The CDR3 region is CASSSGQGSLAGYEQYF. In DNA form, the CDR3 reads TGTGCCAGCAGCTCCGGACAGGGGTCCCTAGCGGGCTACGAGCAGTACTTC. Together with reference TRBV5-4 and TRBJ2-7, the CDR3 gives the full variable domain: ETGVTQSPTHLIKTRGQQVTLRCSSQSGHNTVSWYQQALGQGPQFIFQYYREEENGRGNFPPRFSGLQFPNYSSELNVNALELDDSALYLCASSSGQGSLAGYEQYFGPGTRLTVT.

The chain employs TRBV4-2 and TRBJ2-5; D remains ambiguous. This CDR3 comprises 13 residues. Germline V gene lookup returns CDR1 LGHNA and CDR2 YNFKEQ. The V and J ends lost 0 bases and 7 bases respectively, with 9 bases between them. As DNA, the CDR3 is TGTGCCAGCAGCCAAGAGCTCCCCAGGACCCAGTACTTC. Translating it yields CASSQELPRTQYF.

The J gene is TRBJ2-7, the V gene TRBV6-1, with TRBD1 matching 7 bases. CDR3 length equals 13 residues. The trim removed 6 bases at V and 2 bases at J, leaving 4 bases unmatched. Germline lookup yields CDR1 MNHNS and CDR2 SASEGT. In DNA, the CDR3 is TGTGCCAGCAGACCCCAGGGGGCCTACGAGCAGTACTTC. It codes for CASRPQGAYEQYF.

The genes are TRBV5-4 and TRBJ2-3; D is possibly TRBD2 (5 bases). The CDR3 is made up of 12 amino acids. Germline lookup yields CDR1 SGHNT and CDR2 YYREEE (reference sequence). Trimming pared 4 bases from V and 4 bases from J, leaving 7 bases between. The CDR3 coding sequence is TGTGCCAGCAGCCTACTAGCAGATACGCAGTATTTT. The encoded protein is CASSLLADTQYF.